These 11 T cell receptor beta chains originate from one sample sequenced in a study of early T cells in non-severe SARS-CoV-2 infection. MiXCR was run by TCRdb on the 5' RACE reads, yielding one entry per CDR3 protein. The sample shows about 61,000 distinct CDR3 sequences, 12% of them seen only once. The sequences come from whole blood, collected at baseline. These receptors originate from an adult who was a healthcare worker with PCR-confirmed SARS-CoV-2 infection or an uninfected control (not recorded which). The donor label of this sample is uncertain.

The sample holds many counts of this clonotype. The chain links TRBV18 to TRBJ1-5; 7 bases align to TRBD1. The CDR3 loop spans 16 amino acids. Trimming cost V 6 bases and J 3 bases; bases outside gene matches: 11. Germline CDR1 KGHSH, CDR2 LQKENI. CDR3 sequence: CASSLSGTAINQPQHF. CDR3 coding DNA: TGTGCCAGCTCCCTCAGCGGGACAGCTATCAATCAGCCCCAGCATTTT.

This clonotype has more than one count but fewer than ten. The chain employs TRBV7-2 and TRBJ1-4, with D hard to call. CDR3 length: 13 amino acids. In germline, CDR1 is SGHTA, CDR2 FQGNSA. The V and J ends lost 3 bases and 11 bases respectively, with 13 bases between them. CDR3 region: CASSFKWDWKLFF. The CDR3 DNA reads as TGTGCCAGCAGCTTTAAATGGGATTGGAAACTGTTTTTT.

This clonotype was found many times. The J gene is TRBJ1-5, the V gene TRBV12-3 or TRBV12-4; 7 nucleotides agree with TRBD1. Losses at the gene ends were 8 bases for V and 6 bases for J; bases not matched to a gene: 10. The CDR3 has 14 amino acids. The CDR3 nucleotides read TGTGCCAGCGCCCCGAGGGGGCTAGTTCAGCCCCAGCATTTT. Protein product: CASAPRGLVQPQHF.

This clonotype was detected many times. The V call is TRBV2, the J call TRBJ2-1; 9 bases match TRBD2. Germline loops: CDR1 SNHLY, CDR2 FYNNEI. V lost 7 bases and J lost 6; bases outside the gene matches: 10. The CDR3 spans 15 residues. The CDR3 here is CASIRWTSALNEQFF. The CDR3 DNA reads as TGTGCCAGCATTCGCTGGACTAGCGCCCTCAATGAGCAGTTCTTC.

This clonotype was counted many times. The genes are TRBV12-3 or TRBV12-4 and TRBJ1-1; TRBD1 agrees at 7 bases. With 2 bases clipped from V and 2 bases from J, the junction kept 2 bases outside the gene matches. The CDR3 loop spans 14 amino acids. This CDR3 is CASSLRGPNTEAFF. In nucleotides, the CDR3 is TGTGCCAGCAGTTTAAGGGGGCCAAACACTGAAGCTTTCTTT.

V is TRBV7-9 and J is TRBJ2-7; possibly TRBD1 or TRBD2 for D (5 bases each). Trimming cost V 5 bases and J 0 bases, with 26 bases left between them. The V gene's germline CDR1 is SEHNR and CDR2 FQNEAQ (reference sequence). CDR3 length: 19 amino acids. CDR3 residues: CASSARGPLQWGSSYEQYV. The CDR3 DNA sequence: TGTGCCAGCAGCGCGAGGGGACCGCTACAATGGGGTAGCTCCTACGAGCAGTACGTC.

The chain combines TRBV20-1 with TRBJ1-6; D is unresolved. The CDR3 runs 17 residues. Germline V gives CDR1 DFQATT, CDR2 SNEGSKA (reference sequence). The ends were cut back, 0 bases at V and 0 bases at J, with 12 bases in the middle. The CDR3 DNA reads as TGCAGTGCTAGAGAAGGAAGAAGGAGCTCCTATAATTCACCCCTCCACTTT. Translated: CSAREGRRSSYNSPLHF.

V and J are TRBV5-1 and TRBJ1-2; the D gene is possibly TRBD1 (5 bases). The V and J ends lost 4 bases and 4 bases respectively, with 17 bases between them. The CDR3 is made up of 15 amino acids. CDR1 SGHRS and CDR2 YFSETQ come from the germline V gene. The CDR3 DNA follows: TGCGCCAGCAGCGTGGGGGACCAGGATCTCTATGGCTACACCTTC. Translated: CASSVGDQDLYGYTF.

The table lists this clonotype with a few counts. This chain links TRBV30 with TRBJ1-1; tentatively, D is TRBD1 (5 bases). The CDR3 has 14 amino acids. V gave up 2 bases and J gave up 3 bases, with 13 bases separating them. Germline CDR1 is GTSNPN and CDR2 is SVGIG (reference sequence). Here the CDR3 reads CAWSHTQGYTEAFF. CDR3 sequence (DNA): TGTGCCTGGAGTCACACCCAGGGTTACACTGAAGCTTTCTTT.

The genes are TRBV10-3 and TRBJ1-2; weak D call: TRBD1 (5 bases). Germline V gives CDR1 ENHRY, CDR2 SYGVKD. The CDR3 consists of 14 residues. V lost 0 bases to trimming and J lost 6 bases, with 11 bases between them. CDR3 sequence: CAISESGLWDGYTF. Here the CDR3 DNA reads TGTGCCATCAGTGAGTCGGGACTTTGGGATGGCTACACCTTC.

This clonotype was seen at least ten times. The chain recombines TRBV5-1 with TRBJ2-6, with TRBD1 matching over 7 bases. J gave up 2 bases and V 0 bases, and 8 bases lay outside the gene matches. CDR1 is SGHRS, CDR2 YFSETQ, per germline. This CDR3 has 18 amino acids. This CDR3 reads CASSLVAGGIAGANVLTF. CDR3 sequence (DNA): TGCGCCAGCAGCTTGGTCGCAGGGGGTATAGCTGGGGCCAACGTCCTGACTTTC.